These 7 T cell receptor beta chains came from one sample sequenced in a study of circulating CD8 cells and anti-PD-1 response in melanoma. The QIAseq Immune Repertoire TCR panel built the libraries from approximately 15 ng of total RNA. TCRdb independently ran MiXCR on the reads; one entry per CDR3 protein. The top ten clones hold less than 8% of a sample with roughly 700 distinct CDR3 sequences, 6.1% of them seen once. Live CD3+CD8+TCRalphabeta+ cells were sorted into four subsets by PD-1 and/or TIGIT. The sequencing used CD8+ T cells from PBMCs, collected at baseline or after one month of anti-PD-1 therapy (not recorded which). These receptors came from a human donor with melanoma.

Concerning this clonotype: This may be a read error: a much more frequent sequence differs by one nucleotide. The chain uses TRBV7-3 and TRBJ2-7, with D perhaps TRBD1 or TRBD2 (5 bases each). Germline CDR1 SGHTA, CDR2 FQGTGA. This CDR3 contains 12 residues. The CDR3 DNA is TGTGCCGGCAGCCTGACGGGGACCGAGCAGTACTTC. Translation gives CAGSLTGTEQYF.

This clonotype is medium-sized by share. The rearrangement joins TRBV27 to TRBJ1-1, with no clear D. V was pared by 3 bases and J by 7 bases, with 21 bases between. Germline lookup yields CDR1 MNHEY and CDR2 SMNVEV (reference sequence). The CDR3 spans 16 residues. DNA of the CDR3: TGTGCCAGCAGTTTTGCTCCAATAACTGTATCTTTTGAAGCTTTCTTT. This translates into CASSFAPITVSFEAFF.

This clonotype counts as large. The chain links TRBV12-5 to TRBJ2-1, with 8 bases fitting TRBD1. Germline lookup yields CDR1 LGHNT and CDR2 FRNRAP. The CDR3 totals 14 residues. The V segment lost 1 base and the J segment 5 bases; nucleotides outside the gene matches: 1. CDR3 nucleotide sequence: TGTGCTAGTGGTTTGGGACAGGGGAACAATGAGCAGTTCTTC. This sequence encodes CASGLGQGNNEQFF.

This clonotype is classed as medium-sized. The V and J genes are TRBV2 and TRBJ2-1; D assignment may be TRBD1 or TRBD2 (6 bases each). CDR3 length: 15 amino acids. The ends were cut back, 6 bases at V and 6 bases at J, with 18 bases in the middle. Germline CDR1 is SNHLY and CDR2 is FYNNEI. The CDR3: CASRRGGSSGNEQFF. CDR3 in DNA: TGTGCCAGCAGGAGAGGGGGGAGTTCAGGCAATGAGCAGTTCTTC.

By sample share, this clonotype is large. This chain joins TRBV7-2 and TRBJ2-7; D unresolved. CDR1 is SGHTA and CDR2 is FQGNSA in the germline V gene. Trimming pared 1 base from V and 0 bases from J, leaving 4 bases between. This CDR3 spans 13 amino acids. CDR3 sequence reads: CASSLDSSYEQYF. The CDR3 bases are TGTGCCAGCAGCTTAGACAGCTCCTACGAGCAGTACTTC.

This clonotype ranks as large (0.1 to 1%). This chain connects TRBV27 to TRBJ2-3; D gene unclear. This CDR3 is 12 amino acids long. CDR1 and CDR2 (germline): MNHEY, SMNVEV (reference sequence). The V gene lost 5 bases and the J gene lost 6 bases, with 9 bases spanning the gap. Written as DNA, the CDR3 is TGTGCCAGCAGTCAAAACTGGGATACGCAGTATTTT. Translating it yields CASSQNWDTQYF.

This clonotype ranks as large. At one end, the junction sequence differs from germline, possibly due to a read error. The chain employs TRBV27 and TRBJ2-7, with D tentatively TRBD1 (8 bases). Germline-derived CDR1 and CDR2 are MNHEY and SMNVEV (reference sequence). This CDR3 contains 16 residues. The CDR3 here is CASSLSTGGGDYEQYF. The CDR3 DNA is TGTGCCAGCAGTCTATCCACAGGGGGAGGGGACTACGAGCAGTACTTC.